The rows below give T cell receptor beta chains drawn from one sample of a study of response to subunit inactivated influenza vaccine. A single record per CDR3 protein comes from TCRdb applying MiXCR to the RT-PCR reads. The sample contains under 550,000 distinct CDR3 sequences, 6% to 9% of which appear only once. The material was PBMCs from blood, obtained less than 30 months after vaccination. The receptors come from a man between 45 and 75 years old who received an inactivated influenza vaccine. Both conserved end residues are part of each CDR3. A D gene is named only where the DNA matches it firmly. Some rows have no size entry. The others give once, few or many, or a class for an expanded clone.

d_gene | len | j_gene | abundance | v_gene | CDR3nt | CDR3aa
- | 14 | TRBJ1-2 | few | TRBV9 | TGTGCCAGCAGCGTAGCTGAACAGCTCTATGGCTACACCTTC | CASSVAEQLYGYTF
- | 13 | TRBJ1-2 | many | TRBV4-2 | TGTGCCAGCAGCCAGGGACACGACTATGGCTACACCTTC | CASSQGHDYGYTF
TRBD1 | 15 | TRBJ1-1 | - | TRBV5-1 | TGCGCCAGCAGCTTGGGTCGGGACAGGGTGACTGAAGCTTTCTTT | CASSLGRDRVTEAFF
- | 12 | TRBJ2-7 | few | TRBV29-1 | TGCAGCCCTTACGAGCAGACCCACGAGCAGTACTTC | CSPYEQTHEQYF
TRBD2 | 15 | TRBJ2-5 | - | TRBV11-2 | TGTGCCAGCAGCTTCACTAGCGGGGGGCAAGAGACCCAGTACTTC | CASSFTSGGQETQYF
- | 14 | TRBJ2-6 | - | TRBV10-3 | TGTGCCATCGGTCAGGAAGCTGGGGCCAACGTCCTGACTTTC | CAIGQEAGANVLTF
- | 14 | TRBJ2-2 | few | TRBV3-1 | TGTGCCAGCAGCCAAGACAGGTTCACCGGGGAGCTGTTTTTT | CASSQDRFTGELFF
- | 13 | TRBJ1-2 | few | TRBV27 | TGTGCCAGCAGTTTAAACGTAAGGGGTGGCTACACCTTC | CASSLNVRGGYTF
- | 13 | TRBJ2-3 | many | TRBV5-1 | TGCGCCAGCAGCCGCACACAAGACGGAACGCAGTATTTT | CASSRTQDGTQYF
- | 15 | TRBJ1-1 | many | TRBV5-1 | TGCGCCAGCACCCCCGGGGCAGGGTTGAACACTGAAGCTTTCTTT | CASTPGAGLNTEAFF
TRBD1 | 14 | TRBJ1-6 | - | TRBV20-1 | TGCAGTGCTAGGAAGACAGGGGGAAATTCACCCCTCCACTTT | CSARKTGGNSPLHF
- | 16 | TRBJ2-3 | - | TRBV29-1 | TGCAGCGTGCCTTCCCCCGGGAGTGCCTACTCAGATACGCAGTATTTT | CSVPSPGSAYSDTQYF
TRBD2 | 16 | TRBJ2-2 | - | TRBV20-1 | TGCAGTGCTCCCCGAGGGACTAGCGGGAGATCCGGGGAGCTGTTTTTT | CSAPRGTSGRSGELFF
- | 12 | TRBJ2-5 | - | TRBV7-9 | TGTGCCAGCTCACGGACGAAAGAGACCCAGTACTTC | CASSRTKETQYF
TRBD2 | 18 | TRBJ2-1 | many | TRBV7-8 | TGTGCCAGCAGCTTAGAGCTTCGGCGGGAGGGCCTTTATTCAAAGCAGTTCTTC | CASSLELRREGLYSKQFF